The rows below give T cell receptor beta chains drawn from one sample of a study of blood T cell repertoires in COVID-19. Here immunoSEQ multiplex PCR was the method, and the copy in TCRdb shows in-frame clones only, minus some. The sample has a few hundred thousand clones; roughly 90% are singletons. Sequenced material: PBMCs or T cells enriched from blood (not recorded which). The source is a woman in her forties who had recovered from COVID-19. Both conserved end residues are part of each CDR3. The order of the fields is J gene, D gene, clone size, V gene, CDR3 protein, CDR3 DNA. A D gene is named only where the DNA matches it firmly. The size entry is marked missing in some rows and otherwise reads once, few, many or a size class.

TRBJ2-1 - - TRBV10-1 CASSEHLAAGNEQFF TGCGCCAGCAGTGAACATTTGGCCGCTGGCAATGAGCAGTTCTTC
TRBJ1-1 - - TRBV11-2 CASSVDPDTDTEAFF TGTGCCAGCAGCGTAGACCCTGACACGGACACTGAAGCTTTCTTT
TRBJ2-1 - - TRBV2 CASSELATINEQFF TGTGCCAGCAGTGAACTAGCAACAATTAATGAGCAGTTCTTC
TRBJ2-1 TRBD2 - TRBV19 CASSIRLAGSSYNEQFF TGTGCCAGTAGTATTCGGCTAGCGGGTAGCTCCTACAATGAGCAGTTCTTC
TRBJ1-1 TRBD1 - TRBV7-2 CASSLISTGALNTEAFF TGTGCCAGCAGCTTAATCTCCACAGGGGCCCTGAACACTGAAGCTTTCTTT
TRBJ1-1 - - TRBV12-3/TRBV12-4 CASSRRWTEAFF TGTGCCAGCAGTCGTAGATGGACTGAAGCTTTCTTT
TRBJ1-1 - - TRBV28 CASKQVTEAFF TGTGCCAGCAAACAGGTTACTGAAGCTTTCTTT
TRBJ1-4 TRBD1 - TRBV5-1 CASSLGDRPNEKLFF TGCGCCAGCAGCTTGGGGGACAGACCAAATGAAAAACTGTTTTTT
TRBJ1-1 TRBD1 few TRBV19 CASSILDRETEAFF TGTGCCAGTAGTATCTTAGACAGGGAAACTGAAGCTTTCTTT
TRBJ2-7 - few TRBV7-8 CASSSPDTYEQYF TGTGCCAGCAGCTCCCCTGACACCTACGAGCAGTACTTC
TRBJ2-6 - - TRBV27 CASSMRRANVLTF TGTGCCAGCAGTATGCGGAGGGCCAACGTCCTGACTTTC
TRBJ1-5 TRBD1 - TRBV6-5 CASSANPTGEQPQHF TGTGCCAGCAGCGCAAACCCAACAGGGGAACAGCCCCAGCATTTT
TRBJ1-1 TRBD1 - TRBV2 CASSEDRGWGYTEAFF TGTGCCAGCAGTGAGGACAGGGGATGGGGTTACACTGAAGCTTTCTTT
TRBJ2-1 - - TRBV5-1 CASSFPQPDRAQPGVYEQFF TGCGCCAGCAGCTTCCCGCAACCCGACAGGGCCCAACCGGGGGTGTATGAGCAGTTCTTC
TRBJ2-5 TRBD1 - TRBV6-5 CASRDRTGKETQYF TGTGCCAGCAGAGACAGGACAGGGAAAGAGACCCAGTACTTC
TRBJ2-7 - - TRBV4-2 CASSQGPGYNYEQYF TGTGCCAGCAGCCAAGGACCGGGATATAATTACGAGCAGTACTTC
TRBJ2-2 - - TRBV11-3 CASSLFSAGELFF TGTGCCAGCAGCTTATTCTCGGCCGGGGAGCTGTTTTTT
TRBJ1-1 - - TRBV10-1 CAGPTGTVTEAFF TGCGCCGGCCCAACAGGGACCGTTACTGAAGCTTTCTTT
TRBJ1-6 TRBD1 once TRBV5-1 CASSFTGGSSPLHF TGCGCCAGCAGCTTCACAGGGGGTAGTTCACCCCTCCACTTT
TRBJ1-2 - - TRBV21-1 CASSKALGQLNYGYTF TGTGCCAGCAGCAAAGCGCTAGGACAGCTAAACTATGGCTACACCTTC
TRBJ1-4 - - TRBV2 CASSDPGRDNEKLFF TGTGCCAGCAGTGACCCAGGACGGGATAATGAAAAACTGTTTTTT
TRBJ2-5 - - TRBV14 CASSQDGAQETQYF TGTGCCAGCAGCCAAGATGGGGCCCAAGAGACCCAGTACTTC